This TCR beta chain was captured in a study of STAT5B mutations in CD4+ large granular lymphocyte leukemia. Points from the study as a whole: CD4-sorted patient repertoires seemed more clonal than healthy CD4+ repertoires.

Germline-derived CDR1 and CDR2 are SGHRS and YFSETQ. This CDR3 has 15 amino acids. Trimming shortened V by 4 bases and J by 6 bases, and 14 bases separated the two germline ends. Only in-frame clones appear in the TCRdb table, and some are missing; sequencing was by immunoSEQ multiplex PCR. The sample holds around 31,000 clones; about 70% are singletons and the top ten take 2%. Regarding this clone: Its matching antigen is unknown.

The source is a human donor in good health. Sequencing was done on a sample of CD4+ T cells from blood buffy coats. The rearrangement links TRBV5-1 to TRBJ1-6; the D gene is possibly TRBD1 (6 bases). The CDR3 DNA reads TGCGCCAGCAGCCTAGACAGGATCGCTAATTCACCCCTCCACTTT. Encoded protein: CASSLDRIANSPLHF.